This T cell receptor beta chain was identified in a study of CD8+ T cells in alopecia areata. Study-level results: On tofacitinib, scalp clonality and expanded CD8+ clones among top 100 fell significantly.

The treatment denotes: oral pan-JAK inhibitor, 5-10 mg twice daily. The researchers isolated CD4+ and CD8+ T cells from PBMCs by sorting. Germline V gives CDR1 MNHNS, CDR2 SASEGT. CDR3 length equals 15 residues. The V and J ends lost 6 bases and 3 bases, in that order; junction bases with no gene match: 11. cDNA serving as the sequencing template came from extracted, reverse transcribed RNA. The table came from immunoSEQ multiplex PCR; TCRdb's copy has only in-frame clones and leaves some out. The repertoire consists of about 190,000 clones, with 60% to 70% occurring once and the leading ten covering less than 0.8%. This clone was recorded a few times. Its target is not known.

Sequenced here: CD4+ T cells sorted from blood, sampled at week 4, from a patient treated with tofacitinib. V gene TRBV6-1 combines with J gene TRBJ2-7; the match to TRBD1 covers 7 bases. This TCR was recovered from a human donor with alopecia areata. The CDR3 coding sequence is TGTGCCAGCAGGAACAGGGGCCGAACCTTCTACGAGCAGTACTTC. Translated, it gives CASRNRGRTFYEQYF.